This T cell receptor (beta chain) emerged from a study of cytomegalovirus exposure and HLA in healthy donors. The CDR3 runs 14 residues. J lost 4 bases, V lost 4 bases, and 6 bases had no gene match. The germline V gene encodes CDR1 KGHSH and CDR2 LQKENI. It was with 60 Vbeta and 13 Jbeta primers that the PCR ran. The protocol was immunoSEQ multiplex PCR, while the TCRdb copy is restricted to in-frame clones and leaves out a portion. The sample has approximately 200,000 clones, around 80% seen once. General study points: An analysis was carried out at a later point. It showed that HLA-associated TCR beta chains were more clonally expanded than equally common non-associated chains. What a later analysis reportedly showed was that an Asian-associated ancestry cluster had fewer N-insertions than the approximately 670-donor mean.

Remarks on this clone: Its antigen is still unknown.

This chain joins TRBV18 and TRBJ2-5; 7 nucleotides align to TRBD1. The sample taken for sequencing was PBMCs. The origin of this receptor is a woman younger than 30 in good health and CMV-seropositive. CDR3 in amino acids: CASSRQGVGETQYF. CDR3 DNA: TGTGCCAGCTCACGACAGGGAGTAGGAGAGACCCAGTACTTC. The whole variable domain, filled in from reference TRBV18 and TRBJ2-5, reads NAGVMQNPRHLVRRRGQEARLRCSPMKGHSHVYWYRQLPEEGLKFMVYLQKENIIDESGMPKERFSAEFPKEGPSILRIQQVVRGDSAAYFCASSRQGVGETQYFGPGTRLLVL.